This T cell receptor beta chain derives from a study of cytomegalovirus exposure and HLA in healthy donors. General observations from the study: Overall, approximately 150 TCR beta chains were annotated as cytomegalovirus-associated. Across all donors, roughly uniform sequencing depth was an assumption of the presence/absence analyses. A few chains tied to CMV proved CMV antigen-specific in vitro.

Germline CDR1 SGHVS, CDR2 FQNEAQ. V was clipped by 6 bases and J by 2 bases, with 8 bases between them. This CDR3 region has 12 residues. The PCR employed 60 Vbeta primers together with 13 Jbeta primers. The method was immunoSEQ multiplex PCR; TCRdb's version includes in-frame clones alone and lacks a portion of them. This sample has 150,000 to 200,000 clones; over 60% occur once, and the top ten carry approximately 6.3%. To note about this clone: What it recognizes is unknown.

The material sequenced was PBMCs. The sequence came from a man in his forties in good health and CMV-seropositive. The chain combines TRBV7-8 with TRBJ2-7; no definite D call. The CDR3 here is CASSPTAYEQYF. Written as DNA, the CDR3 is TGTGCCAGCAGTCCTACAGCCTACGAGCAGTACTTC.